This is a list of T cell receptor beta chains from one sample in a study of T-cell reconstitution after alpha-beta-depleted transplantation in children. One entry per CDR3 protein, called by TCRdb with MiXCR from the PCR reads. The data hold 350,000 to 450,000 distinct CDR3 sequences, with about an eighth observed a single time. This specimen consisted of PBMCs, obtained from the stem cell graft. Receptor source: a human donor who donated a stem cell graft to a child with Fanconi anemia. Each CDR3 is given with its conserved first and last residue. A D gene is named only where the DNA matches it firmly. Size is omitted from some rows. Given values are once, few, many or a class for expanded clones.

size	length	V	J	D	DNA	CDR3
many	15	TRBV5-1	TRBJ2-1	NA	TGCGCCAGCAGCTTGGGCAGTAGTGGGGGCGATGAGCAGTTCTTC	CASSLGSSGGDEQFF
NA	16	TRBV5-1	TRBJ2-1	TRBD2	TGCGCCAGCAGCTGGGCTAGCGGGGGGGCCCAGTATGAGCAGTTCTTC	CASSWASGGAQYEQFF
many	13	TRBV4-3	TRBJ1-1	NA	TGTGCCAGCAGCCAGGACTTGAACACTGAAGCTTTCTTT	CASSQDLNTEAFF
many	16	TRBV20-1	TRBJ2-5	TRBD2	TGCAGTGCTCGAAACTTTAGAGCGGGGGCTCAAGAGACCCAGTACTTC	CSARNFRAGAQETQYF
NA	16	TRBV2	TRBJ2-3	NA	TGTGCCAGCAGCTTCCAGGGGGGTTCGAGCACAGATACGCAGTATTTT	CASSFQGGSSTDTQYF
NA	15	TRBV20-1	TRBJ1-2	NA	TGCAGTGCTAGAGCTCGGAGGGGGATCAACTATGGCTACACCTTC	CSARARRGINYGYTF
few	17	TRBV2	TRBJ1-1	NA	TGTGCCAGCTGGACTCTTAGACAGGACGATTTGAACACTGAAGCTTTCTTT	CASWTLRQDDLNTEAFF
many	16	TRBV6-2/TRBV6-3	TRBJ1-1	TRBD1	TGTGCCAGCAGTTACGGACAGGGGGGGTCGAACACTGAAGCTTTCTTT	CASSYGQGGSNTEAFF
NA	14	TRBV10-1	TRBJ1-5	NA	TGCGCCAGCAGTGAGTCCCTGGGCGGGTGGCCCCAGCATTTT	CASSESLGGWPQHF
many	15	TRBV4-3	TRBJ2-1	TRBD2	TGCGCCAGCAGCCAAGAGGTAGCGGGGGGCCATGAGCAGTTCTTC	CASSQEVAGGHEQFF
NA	15	TRBV7-9	TRBJ1-3	NA	TGTGCCAGCAGCATAAGGGGTAACTCTGGAAACACCATATATTTT	CASSIRGNSGNTIYF
NA	15	TRBV2	TRBJ1-2	TRBD1	TGTGCCAGCAGTGATCCGGGACAGGGTTATAGCGGCTACACCTTC	CASSDPGQGYSGYTF
NA	15	TRBV18	TRBJ1-2	NA	TGTGCCAGCTCACCAATTCCCAGCGGGAACTATGGCTACACCTTC	CASSPIPSGNYGYTF
NA	13	TRBV29-1	TRBJ1-2	NA	TGCAGCGTTGCCCGGAGGGACAACTATGGCTACACCTTC	CSVARRDNYGYTF
many	11	TRBV27	TRBJ2-7	NA	TGTGCCAGCAGTACGGGGTTCGAGCAGTACTTC	CASSTGFEQYF
many	14	TRBV28	TRBJ2-5	NA	TGTGCCAGCAGTCCCCTCACAGGGAGAGAGACCCAGTACTTC	CASSPLTGRETQYF
NA	13	TRBV19	TRBJ1-2	NA	TGTGCCATCCGGACCCGCGATAACTATGGCTACACCTTC	CAIRTRDNYGYTF
NA	17	TRBV20-1	TRBJ2-5	NA	TGCAGTGCTACTTCCGGGCGGGCGGGGCCCCTCCAAGAGACCCAGTACTTC	CSATSGRAGPLQETQYF
many	15	TRBV7-9	TRBJ2-3	NA	TGTGCCAGCAGCCCTACGGGGCAGCCTTCAGATACGCAGTATTTT	CASSPTGQPSDTQYF
NA	19	TRBV10-3	TRBJ1-5	NA	TGTGCCATCAGTGAGTCGAAAGGGGGGTCCAGGGATAGCAATCAGCCCCAGCATTTT	CAISESKGGSRDSNQPQHF
NA	13	TRBV6-2/TRBV6-3	TRBJ1-5	NA	TGTGCCAGCAGTACGGGGGGCCCGCAGCCCCAGCATTTT	CASSTGGPQPQHF
many	13	TRBV20-1	TRBJ1-1	NA	TGCAGTGCCCCACAGAACAAGCGGGCTGAAGCTTTCTTT	CSAPQNKRAEAFF
NA	13	TRBV5-1	TRBJ1-1	NA	TGCGCCAGCACAATCCGGCCGAACACTGAAGCTTTCTTT	CASTIRPNTEAFF
NA	14	TRBV28	TRBJ1-3	NA	TGTGCCAGCTGTTCAACGGGGGATGGAAACACCATATATTTT	CASCSTGDGNTIYF
NA	13	TRBV11-2	TRBJ1-2	NA	TGTGCCAGCAGCTTAATTTCACAGGGAGGCTACACCTTC	CASSLISQGGYTF
many	13	TRBV6-2/TRBV6-3	TRBJ1-5	NA	TGTGCCAGCAGTTGGGGAAATGGACAGCCCCAGCATTTT	CASSWGNGQPQHF
many	15	TRBV6-5	TRBJ1-3	NA	TGTGCCAGCAGTTACTCGGAAACCTCTGGAAACACCATATATTTT	CASSYSETSGNTIYF
NA	13	TRBV20-1	TRBJ1-2	NA	TGCAGTGCTAGAGATCTTAGGGCGGAGGGCTACACCTTC	CSARDLRAEGYTF
many	15	TRBV5-1	TRBJ2-7	NA	TGCGCCAGCACGGGATCAACAGGGCCATCCTACGAGCAGTACTTC	CASTGSTGPSYEQYF